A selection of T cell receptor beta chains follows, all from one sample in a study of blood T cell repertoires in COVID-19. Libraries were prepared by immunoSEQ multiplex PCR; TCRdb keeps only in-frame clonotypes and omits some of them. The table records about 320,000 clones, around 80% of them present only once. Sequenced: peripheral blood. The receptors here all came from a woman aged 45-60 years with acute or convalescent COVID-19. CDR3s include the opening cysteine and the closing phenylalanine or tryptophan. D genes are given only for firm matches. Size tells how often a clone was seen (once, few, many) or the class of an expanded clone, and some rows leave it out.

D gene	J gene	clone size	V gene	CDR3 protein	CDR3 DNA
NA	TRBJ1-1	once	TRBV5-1	CASSLGSRVNTEAFF	TGCGCCAGCAGCCTTGGTTCGAGGGTGAACACTGAAGCTTTCTTT
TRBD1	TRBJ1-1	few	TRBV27	CASRDRVRNTEAFF	TGTGCCAGCCGGGACAGGGTCCGGAACACTGAAGCTTTCTTT
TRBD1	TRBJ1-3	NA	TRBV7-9	CASSHRGLGGNTIYF	TGTGCCAGCAGTCACAGGGGGCTGGGGGGAAACACCATATATTTT
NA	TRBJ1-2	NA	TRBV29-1	CSAGASGGYTF	TGCAGCGCCGGAGCAAGCGGTGGCTACACCTTC
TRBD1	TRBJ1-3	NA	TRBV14	CASSPPGTGHSGNTIYF	TGTGCCAGCAGCCCTCCAGGGACAGGTCACTCTGGAAACACCATATATTTT
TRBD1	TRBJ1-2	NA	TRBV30	CAWSVGTGGKYGYTF	TGTGCCTGGAGTGTAGGGACAGGGGGAAAGTATGGCTACACCTTC
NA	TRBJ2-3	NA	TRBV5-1	CASSLGQPADTQYF	TGCGCCAGCAGCTTGGGACAGCCCGCAGATACGCAGTATTTT
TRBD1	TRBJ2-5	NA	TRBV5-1	CASSWGQGKETQYF	TGCGCCAGCAGCTGGGGACAGGGTAAAGAGACCCAGTACTTC
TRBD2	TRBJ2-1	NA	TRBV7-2	CASSFGLAGGDNEQFF	TGTGCCAGCAGCTTCGGACTAGCGGGAGGGGACAATGAGCAGTTCTTC
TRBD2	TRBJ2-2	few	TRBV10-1	CASSDLVPGGANSGELFF	TGCGCCAGCAGTGATCTGGTACCGGGGGGGGCGAACTCCGGGGAGCTGTTTTTT
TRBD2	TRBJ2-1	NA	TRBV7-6	CASSLGQRESYNEQFF	TGTGCCAGCAGCTTAGGTCAGCGGGAGAGCTACAATGAGCAGTTCTTC
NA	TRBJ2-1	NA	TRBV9	CASSLLGSTGSYNEQFF	TGTGCCAGCAGCCTACTGGGGTCTACAGGTTCCTACAATGAGCAGTTCTTC
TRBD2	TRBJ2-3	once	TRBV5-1	CASSLGWRGGPDTQYF	TGCGCCAGCAGCTTGGGCTGGCGGGGGGGACCAGATACGCAGTATTTT
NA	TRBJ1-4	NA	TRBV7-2	CASKRGESNEKLFF	TGTGCCAGCAAACGGGGGGAATCTAATGAAAAACTGTTTTTT
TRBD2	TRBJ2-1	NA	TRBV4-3	CASSQDNGGRAYNEQFF	TGCGCCAGCAGCCAAGATAACGGCGGGAGGGCCTACAATGAGCAGTTCTTC
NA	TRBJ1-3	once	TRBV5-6	CASSFGPIYSGNTIYF	TGTGCCAGCAGCTTTGGGCCCATTTACTCTGGAAACACCATATATTTT
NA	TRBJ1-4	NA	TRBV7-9	CASSSGWEKLFF	TGTGCCAGCAGTTCCGGGTGGGAAAAACTGTTTTTT
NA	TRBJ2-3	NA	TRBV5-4	CASSLPAASTDTQYF	TGTGCCAGCAGCTTGCCAGCGGCTAGCACAGATACGCAGTATTTT
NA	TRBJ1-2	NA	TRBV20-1	CSHKTNYGYTF	TGCAGTCACAAGACTAACTATGGCTACACCTTC
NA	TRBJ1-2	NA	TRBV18	CASSPSGQYHGYTF	TGTGCCAGCTCACCCTCTGGGCAGTACCATGGCTACACCTTC
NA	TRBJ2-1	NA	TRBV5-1	CASSLENGNEQFF	TGCGCCAGCAGCTTGGAGAACGGCAATGAGCAGTTCTTC
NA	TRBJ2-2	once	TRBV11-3	CASRMRDGELFF	TGTGCCAGCAGGATGAGAGACGGGGAGCTGTTTTTT
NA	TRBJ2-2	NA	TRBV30	CAWSVKGPAIGELFF	TGTGCCTGGAGTGTAAAGGGGCCGGCAATCGGGGAGCTGTTTTTT
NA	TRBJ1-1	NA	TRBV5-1	CASSLAGVPSTNTEAFF	TGCGCCAGCAGCTTGGCAGGGGTGCCCTCTACGAACACTGAAGCTTTCTTT
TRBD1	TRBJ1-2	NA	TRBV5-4	CASSPVGQGILNYGYTF	TGTGCCAGCAGCCCAGTGGGACAGGGGATCCTTAACTATGGCTACACCTTC
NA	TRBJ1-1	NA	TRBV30	CAWIYGGASTEAFF	TGTGCCTGGATTTATGGGGGGGCGAGCACTGAAGCTTTCTTT
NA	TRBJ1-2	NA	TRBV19	CASSVDTQGGYTF	TGTGCCAGTAGTGTGGACACTCAAGGGGGCTACACCTTC
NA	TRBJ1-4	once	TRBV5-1	CASSLGLERGEKLFF	TGCGCCAGCAGCTTGGGTCTCGAGAGAGGTGAAAAACTGTTTTTT
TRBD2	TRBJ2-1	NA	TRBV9	CASSTGLAGAPREQFF	TGTGCCAGCAGCACTGGACTAGCGGGGGCACCCCGTGAGCAGTTCTTC
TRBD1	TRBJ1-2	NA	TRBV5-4	CASSPWTGGNYGYTF	TGTGCCAGCAGCCCTTGGACAGGGGGCAACTATGGCTACACCTTC
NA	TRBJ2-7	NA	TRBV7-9	CASSDDNLGYEQYF	TGTGCCAGCAGCGATGACAATCTGGGCTACGAGCAGTACTTC
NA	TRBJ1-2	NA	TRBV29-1	CSVERPVGGNYGYTF	TGCAGCGTCGAACGACCAGTAGGGGGTAACTATGGCTACACCTTC
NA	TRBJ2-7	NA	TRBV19	CASSMQAGFYEQYF	TGTGCCAGTAGTATGCAGGCTGGGTTCTACGAGCAGTACTTC
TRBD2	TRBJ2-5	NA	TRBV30	CAWSPKPGLGVQGTQYF	TGTGCCTGGAGCCCAAAACCGGGACTAGGGGTCCAAGGGACCCAGTACTTC
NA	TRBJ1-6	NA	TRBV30	CAWSVTSYNSPLHF	TGTGCCTGGAGTGTAACCAGTTATAATTCACCCCTCCACTTT
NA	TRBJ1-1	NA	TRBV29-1	CSFHAGSAEAFF	TGCAGCTTTCACGCGGGGAGCGCTGAAGCTTTCTTT
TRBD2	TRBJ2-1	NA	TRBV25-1	CASTSITSGRNNEQFF	TGTGCCAGCACTTCAATTACTAGCGGGAGGAACAATGAGCAGTTCTTC
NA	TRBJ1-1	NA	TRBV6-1	CASSERRGTEAFF	TGTGCCAGCAGTGAGCGTCGGGGCACTGAAGCTTTCTTT